Given below is one T cell receptor beta chain in context. Other DNA sequences in the sample encode the same CDR3. This sample stems from a study of T cell responses to AZD1222 COVID-19 vaccine. The CDR3 contains 14 residues. The V gene's germline CDR1 is SGHRS and CDR2 YFSETQ. V was clipped by 0 bases and J by 4 bases, with 10 bases between them. TCRdb's table, derived via immunoSEQ multiplex PCR, lists solely in-frame clones and lacks some. Here the sample spans approximately 160,000 clones, around 94% being singletons. The sequence derives from an adult in good health. This sample comprised peripheral blood, obtained on day 0 of AZD1222 vaccination. The rearrangement joins TRBV5-1 to TRBJ2-5; perhaps TRBD1 as D (7 bases). In nucleotides, the CDR3 is TGCGCCAGCAGCTTGGGACAGGGAGGAGAGACCCAGTACTTC. It translates to CASSLGQGGETQYF.